Listed below are T cell receptor beta chains from one sample, sequenced in a study of response to subunit inactivated influenza vaccine. Each CDR3 protein gets one entry after TCRdb re-called the RT-PCR reads with MiXCR. The sample carries 610,000 or so distinct CDR3 sequences, less than 15% recorded once. The specimen comprised PBMCs from blood, sampled roughly 12 days after vaccination. All receptors come from a man aged 45-60 years who received an inactivated influenza vaccine. The CDR3 runs from the conserved cysteine through the conserved F or W. Each record gives: J gene, D gene, clone size, V gene, CDR3 protein, CDR3 DNA. A D gene is named only where the DNA matches it firmly. Part of the rows lack a size; the others show once, few, many or a class for expanded clones.

>TRBJ2-2|TRBD2|NA|TRBV11-2
CASSLVLAGGPSNTGELFF
TGTGCCAGCAGCTTAGTCCTAGCGGGTGGCCCCTCGAACACCGGGGAGCTGTTTTTT
>TRBJ2-7|TRBD2|NA|TRBV20-1
CSAQLAGYEQYF
TGCAGTGCTCAACTAGCGGGCTACGAGCAGTACTTC
>TRBJ2-3|NA|NA|TRBV20-1
CSARRTDQTSTDTQYF
TGCAGTGCTAGAAGGACGGATCAAACTAGCACAGATACGCAGTATTTT
>TRBJ1-3|NA|NA|TRBV10-3
CAISESADSGNTIYF
TGTGCCATCAGTGAGTCGGCAGACTCTGGAAACACCATATATTTT
>TRBJ1-2|NA|NA|TRBV7-2
CASSRTVDGYGYTF
TGTGCCAGCAGTCGGACAGTCGACGGCTATGGCTACACCTTC
>TRBJ2-5|TRBD1|many|TRBV29-1
CSVLRDRVQETQYF
TGCAGCGTTCTTCGGGACAGGGTTCAAGAGACCCAGTACTTC
>TRBJ2-1|TRBD2|few|TRBV25-1
CASRLADYNEQFF
TGTGCCAGCAGACTAGCGGATTACAATGAGCAGTTCTTC
>TRBJ2-1|NA|few|TRBV6-1
CASSRDISFLNEQFF
TGTGCCAGCAGTCGGGACATATCGTTTCTGAATGAGCAGTTCTTC
>TRBJ2-2|NA|NA|TRBV7-9
CASSLWGDPGELFF
TGTGCCAGCAGCTTGTGGGGAGACCCCGGGGAGCTGTTTTTT
>TRBJ2-5|NA|NA|TRBV5-6
CASSFAAGETQYF
TGTGCCAGCAGCTTTGCCGCCGGGGAGACCCAGTACTTC
>TRBJ2-1|NA|NA|TRBV25-1
CASSDSVIYNEQFF
TGTGCCAGCAGTGATTCAGTAATTTACAATGAGCAGTTCTTC
>TRBJ2-1|NA|NA|TRBV4-1
CASSVGSPTRNEQFF
TGCGCCAGCAGCGTCGGGAGCCCCACCCGCAATGAGCAGTTCTTC
>TRBJ2-6|TRBD2|NA|TRBV28
CATHGLAGISGANVLTF
TGTGCCACCCACGGACTAGCGGGAATCTCTGGGGCCAACGTCCTGACTTTC
>TRBJ2-5|NA|few|TRBV19
CASSIFGETQYF
TGTGCCAGTAGTATCTTCGGGGAGACCCAGTACTTC
>TRBJ1-3|NA|few|TRBV20-1
CSASGNSGNTIYF
TGCAGTGCTAGCGGCAACTCTGGAAACACCATATATTTT
>TRBJ2-7|NA|NA|TRBV3-1
CASRGGREQYF
TGTGCCAGCAGGGGGGGGCGCGAGCAGTACTTC